The entry below describes one TCR beta chain. Antigen specificity is unknown. The data were taken from a study of CD8 T cells in Susac syndrome. Study information: Each patient with Susac syndrome, at the time of blood draw, was therapy-naive, on corticosteroids, or on intravenous immunoglobulin alone. Study-wide findings and caveats: Individuals included in the TCR sequencing and HLA analysis were acknowledged by the study to be relatively few in number.

Recently defined diagnostic criteria classed the Susac syndrome patients as definite or probable. This CDR3 is 12 amino acids long. The germline gives CDR1 SQVTM, CDR2 ANQGSEA. Trimming took 4 bases from V and 7 from J, leaving 10 bases between them. RNA in amounts of roughly 0.5 to 1 ug was reverse transcribed with random hexamers. TCRdb re-derived calls from the immunoSEQ multiplex PCR reads in MiXCR, one entry per CDR3 protein. Of 150,000 or so distinct CDR3 sequences listed, roughly 95% are singletons. Material for sequencing was CD4+ T cells from PBMCs. This TCR came from a human donor with Susac syndrome. The chain uses TRBV29-1 and TRBJ2-2; D is perhaps TRBD1 or TRBD2 (6 bases each). The CDR3 is CSVGRGNGELFF. The CDR3 DNA reads as TGCAGCGTTGGGAGGGGGAACGGGGAGCTGTTTTTT.